The 20 T cell receptor beta chains given below trace back to one sample, sequenced in a study of tumor and adjacent non-tumor tissue in lung cancer. No cell sorting was done before RNA was extracted from the tissue. More than 3 cm separated this lung sample from the edge of the tumor. The library came from three nested PCR rounds adapted from ARM-PCR protocols. In TCRdb, the multiplex PCR reads were re-called with MiXCR into one record per CDR3 protein. The sample lists 50,000 or so distinct CDR3 sequences; about 79% were seen once. The sequencing sample was made of distant non-tumor lung tissue. The receptor set was obtained from a woman aged 55-69 years with non-small cell lung cancer.

As for this clonotype: One end of the junction is discordant with germline, which a read error may explain. This chain connects TRBV5-1 to TRBJ2-6, with a weak D call TRBD2 (6 bases). This CDR3 has 17 amino acids. Germline V lookup: CDR1 SGHRS, CDR2 YFSETQ. CDR3 residues: CASSLEGSLSGVNVLTF. DNA for the CDR3: TGCGCCAGTAGCTTGGAGGGTAGTCTCTCTGGGGTCAACGTCCTGACTTTC.

The V and J genes are TRBV2 and TRBJ1-4, with a weak D call TRBD1 (5 bases). The germline V gene encodes CDR1 SNHLY and CDR2 FYNNEI. Trimming left V 3 bases short and J 8 bases short, with 10 bases between. The CDR3 loop spans 13 amino acids. The CDR3 bases are TGTGCCAGCAGTGATAGGACAAGGGAAAAACTGTTTTTT. Amino acid sequence: CASSDRTREKLFF.

The chain carries TRBV12-3 or TRBV12-4 and TRBJ2-5; TRBD2 matches at 7 bases. The CDR3 contains 15 residues. CDR3 bases: TGTGCGAACAGTCCAGACGGCGGGAGTGGGGAGACCCAGTACTTC. Protein product: CANSPDGGSGETQYF.

This clonotype was detected only once. One end of the junction is discordant with germline, which a read error may explain. The CDR3 sequence: CGSIPPGERETQYF. CDR3 sequence (DNA): TGTGGCAGCATCCCACCGGGGGAGAGGGAGACCCAGTACTTC. V and J are TRBV28 and TRBJ2-5; D perhaps matches TRBD2 (6 bases). This CDR3 contains 14 residues. CDR1 and CDR2 (germline): MDHEN, SYDVKM.

This clonotype has only one observation. The chain is built from TRBV4-1 and TRBJ2-7; TRBD1 aligns across 8 bases. The CDR3 is made up of 15 amino acids. Looked up from germline, CDR1 is MGHRA and CDR2 is YSYEKL. V trimming: 1 base; J trimming: 13 bases; junction bases outside the gene matches: 15. The CDR3 sequence: CASSQAGQGSYDHYF. The CDR3 DNA is TGCGCCAGCAGCCAAGCAGGACAGGGCTCCTACGACCACTACTTC.

Remarks on this clonotype: At one end, the junction sequence differs from germline, possibly due to a read error. Written as DNA, the CDR3 is TGCAGCATGGGACAGGTTCGGCAAGAGACCCATTACTTC. Protein product: CSMGQVRQETHYF. The rearrangement uses TRBV29-1 and TRBJ2-5; 8 bases are shared with TRBD1. Looked up from germline, CDR1 is SQVTM and CDR2 is ANQGSEA. The CDR3 loop spans 13 amino acids.

Points on this clonotype: No conserved phenylalanine or tryptophan is present at the end of the CDR3, so a read error is the likely explanation. The V and J genes are TRBV6-1 and TRBJ1-4, with 7 bases identical to TRBD1. The germline V gene encodes CDR1 MNHNS and CDR2 SASEGT. This CDR3 has 14 residues. The J segment lost 11 bases and the V segment lost 8 bases, leaving 14 bases of the junction unmatched. The CDR3 here is CASSDREDVDKLFL. The CDR3 DNA sequence: TGTGCCAGCTCTGACAGGGAGGATGTCGATAAACTGTTTTTA.

For this clonotype: One junction end does not reproduce the germline sequence, and a read error may be involved. V gene TRBV12-3 or TRBV12-4 combines with J gene TRBJ2-1; TRBD1 matches at 7 bases. This CDR3 is built from 13 residues. The DNA for the CDR3 is TGTGCCAGGAGAGGGACAGTAGTCAATGAGCAGTTTTTC. Its translation is CARRGTVVNEQFF.

V gene TRBV29-1 combines with J gene TRBJ2-3; 9 positions match TRBD2. This CDR3 comprises 15 residues. The V and J ends lost 8 bases and 4 bases, in that order; junction bases with no gene match: 13. From germline, CDR1 is SQVTM and CDR2 ANQGSEA. In nucleotides, the CDR3 is TGCAGCACTCAAACCGTAGCGGGAGACGCAGATACGCAGTATTTT. This translates into CSTQTVAGDADTQYF.

To note about this clonotype: A read error may be the cause here, since a much bigger clone is one base away. The J gene is TRBJ1-1, the V gene TRBV28, with D perhaps TRBD1 (5 bases). The germline CDR1 and CDR2 sequences are MDHEN and SYDVKM. The CDR3 is 13 amino acids. The V and J ends lost 2 bases and 5 bases respectively, with 9 bases between them. This CDR3 is CASSLAGVTEAFF. The CDR3 bases are TGTGCCAGCAGTTTAGCGGGGGTGACTGAAGCTTTCTTT.

Comment on this clonotype: One base away lies a much larger clone, so this may be a sequencing read error. In this CDR3 the conserved last residue, phenylalanine or tryptophan, is missing, so a read error is likely. The V gene is TRBV5-1, the J gene TRBJ1-1; no reliable D call. V was clipped by 5 bases and J by 0 bases, with 11 bases between them. The CDR3 loop spans 14 amino acids. Germline V CDR1 and CDR2: SGHRS, YFSETQ. CDR3 in DNA: TGCGCCAGCAGGAGAGAGTTAATGAACACTGAAGCTTTCATT. It yields the protein CASRRELMNTEAFI.

This rearrangement joins TRBV9 to TRBJ2-4, with D possibly matching TRBD2 (7 bases). From germline, CDR1 is SGDLS and CDR2 YYNGEE. This CDR3 is 15 amino acids long. V was pared by 0 bases and J by 9 bases, with 16 bases between. DNA of the CDR3: TGTGCCAGCAGCGTAGGGGGGGGGCCAAAGAGCATTCAGTACTTC. It translates to CASSVGGGPKSIQYF.

To note about this clonotype: An end of the junction does not agree with germline; a read error may underlie this. V is TRBV6-6 and J is TRBJ1-5, with D unclear. The CDR3 sequence is 15 residues long. Germline V gene data show CDR1 as MNHNY and CDR2 as SVGAGI (reference sequence). CDR3 sequence reads: CASSFVGRRDQPRHF. CDR3 nucleotide sequence: TGTGCCAGCAGCTTTGTTGGGCGGCGCGATCAGCCCCGGCATTTT.

V is TRBV4-1 and J is TRBJ1-1; D remains unclear. V was clipped by 3 bases and J by 5 bases, with 19 bases between them. This CDR3 contains 16 residues. Germline CDR1 and CDR2: MGHRA and YSYEKL. CDR3 sequence: CASSHPLARTVTEAFF. In DNA, the CDR3 is TGCGCCAGCAGCCATCCGTTGGCAAGGACCGTAACTGAAGCTTTCTTT.

The genes are TRBV12-3 or TRBV12-4 and TRBJ1-2; 9 bases align to TRBD1. This CDR3 spans 14 amino acids. The DNA for the CDR3 is TGTGTCAGGAGTCCCACGGACAGGGGCCATTGCTACACCTTC. Translated: CVRSPTDRGHCYTF.

In this sample, this clonotype turned up many times. The chain recombines TRBV6-5 with TRBJ2-2; possibly TRBD2 for D (5 bases). CDR1 and CDR2 (germline): MNHEY, SVGAGI. The V and J ends lost 6 bases and 9 bases respectively, with 14 bases between them. The CDR3 covers 13 residues. CDR3 sequence: CASRGTSNRELFF. In nucleotides, the CDR3 is TGTGCCAGCAGGGGAACTAGTAACCGGGAGCTGTTTTTT.

Of note for this clonotype: Germline is not matched at one junction end, which may reflect a read error. This chain uses TRBV11-2 with TRBJ2-1, with 7 positions matching TRBD1. This CDR3 spans 15 amino acids. Per germline, CDR1 SGHAT and CDR2 FQNNGV. CDR3: CANSSRDSSYNERFF. The CDR3 DNA reads as TGTGCCAACAGCTCCCGGGACAGCTCCTACAATGAGCGGTTCTTC.

Regarding this clonotype: One end of the junction fails to match germline, which may point to a read error. The chain is built from TRBV12-3 or TRBV12-4 and TRBJ1-5; TRBD1 aligns across 10 bases. This CDR3 spans 16 amino acids. CDR3 residues: CASSLGTGVGNKPPHF. CDR3 coding DNA: TGTGCCAGCAGCCTAGGGACAGGGGTGGGCAATAAGCCCCCGCATTTT.

A note on this clonotype: This likely comes from a read error, as the CDR3 has no conserved phenylalanine or tryptophan at its end. The V call is TRBV11-2, the J call TRBJ2-3, with D possibly TRBD2 on 6 matching bases. The length of the CDR3 is 15 residues. Trimming cost V 0 bases and J 6 bases, with 13 bases left between them. Germline assignment: CDR1 SGHAT and CDR2 FQNNGV. CDR3 protein: CASSLDVGGGDTQYC. In DNA form, the CDR3 reads TGTGCCAGCAGCTTAGATGTCGGTGGGGGGGATACGCAGTATTGT.

The rearrangement links TRBV5-4 to TRBJ1-3; weak D call: TRBD1 (5 bases). Germline CDR1 SGHNT, CDR2 YYREEE (reference sequence). The CDR3 sequence is 15 residues long. V was cut by 4 bases and J by 3 bases, with 14 bases left in between. CDR3: CASSPGAKLGNTIYF. Written as DNA, the CDR3 is TGTGCCAGCAGCCCCGGGGCAAAGCTTGGAAACACCATATATTTT.